One sample yielded the 32 T cell receptor beta chains listed below, sequenced in a study of T-cell memory formation after mild COVID-19. MiXCR, applied by TCRdb to the 5' RACE reads, yields one record per CDR3 protein. This sample yields around 150,000 distinct CDR3 sequences, of which 31% are seen a single time; about 11% belongs to the top ten. Input material: PBMCs or a T cell subset sorted from them (not recorded which). Receptor source: an adult woman who had mild COVID-19 (a few samples of this study predate the infection). Cell type and time point are not known.

This clonotype was found a few times. This chain uses TRBV7-8 with TRBJ1-1; the D is unclear. The CDR3 has 13 residues. Trimming stripped 5 bases from V and 1 base from J, with 8 bases between. Germline V gene data show CDR1 as SGHVS and CDR2 as FQNEAQ. The CDR3: CASSPWGNTEAFF. In DNA, the CDR3 is TGTGCCAGCAGCCCCTGGGGGAACACTGAAGCTTTCTTT.

The chain carries TRBV6-5 and TRBJ2-5; 10 nucleotides line up with TRBD2. This CDR3 spans 13 amino acids. CDR1 and CDR2 (germline): MNHEY, SVGAGI. After removal of 10 bases from V and 1 base from J, the junction contained 3 bases not matched to a gene. In DNA, the CDR3 is TGTGCCACCGGGACTAGCGTCCAAGAGACCCAGTACTTC. It codes for CATGTSVQETQYF.

The rearrangement joins TRBV11-3 to TRBJ2-3; D may be TRBD1 or TRBD2 (5 bases each). CDR1 is SGHNT, CDR2 YENEEA, per germline. Trimming took off 0 bases at V and 6 bases at J, with 19 bases between the two ends. CDR3 length: 17 residues. The CDR3 loop is CASSLESGTATRDTQYF. The DNA of the CDR3 is TGTGCCAGCAGCTTAGAATCCGGGACGGCAACAAGGGATACGCAGTATTTT. The full variable domain, in which reference TRBV11-3 and TRBJ2-3 provide the parts outside the CDR3, is EAGVVQSPRYKIIEKKQPVAFWCNPISGHNTLYWYLQNLGQGPELLIRYENEEAVDDSQLPKDRFSAERLKGVDSTLKIQPAELGDSAVYLCASSLESGTATRDTQYFGPGTRLTVL.

In this sample, this clonotype turned up many times. CDR3 amino acids: CASSQALSGDTQYF. CDR3 DNA: TGTGCCAGCAGCCAAGCTCTATCCGGAGATACGCAGTATTTT. This rearrangement joins TRBV3-1 to TRBJ2-3, with D uncertain. CDR1 is LGHDT and CDR2 is YNNKEL in the germline V gene (reference sequence). The length of the CDR3 is 14 residues. V shed 1 base and J shed 5 bases, with 10 bases lying between them.

This clonotype was detected a few times. The chain has TRBV28 and TRBJ2-3; TRBD2 aligns across 10 bases. The CDR3 loop spans 17 amino acids. CDR1 and CDR2 (germline): MDHEN, SYDVKM. Trimming at V came to 3 bases and at J to 1 base, leaving 7 bases not matched to a gene. CDR3 nucleotide sequence: TGTGCCAGCAGTTTCCTTAGCGGGGGGCGCCGCACAGATACGCAGTATTTT. Translation: CASSFLSGGRRTDTQYF.

This chain connects TRBV11-1 to TRBJ2-1; a possible D gene is TRBD2 (6 bases). This CDR3 is built from 16 residues. Looked up from germline, CDR1 is SGHAT and CDR2 is FQDESV (reference sequence). With 6 bases removed from V and 8 bases from J, the gap between germline ends came to 23 bases. CDR3 protein: CASSPPGLEGGDEQFF. CDR3 nucleotide sequence: TGTGCCAGCAGTCCCCCCGGGCTCGAGGGCGGGGATGAGCAGTTCTTC.

The chain carries TRBV20-1 and TRBJ2-5, with a tentative D call TRBD2 (5 bases). Germline loops: CDR1 DFQATT, CDR2 SNEGSKA (reference sequence). Deletions cut 3 bases from V and 3 bases from J, with 11 bases between. The CDR3 consists of 13 residues. For the CDR3, the DNA is TGCAGTGCTAGCACCGGGATAAAAGAGACCCAGTACTTC. Its protein product is CSASTGIKETQYF.

This chain links TRBV19 with TRBJ2-3; D is unclear. V lost 8 bases, J lost 1 base, and 10 bases lay in between. The CDR3 loop spans 13 amino acids. Germline values: CDR1 LNHDA, CDR2 SQIVND (reference sequence). The CDR3 nucleotides read TGTGCCAGTCAGGTCCGAGGCACAGATACGCAGTATTTT. Its translation: CASQVRGTDTQYF. The complete variable domain, with remaining parts taken from reference TRBV19 and TRBJ2-3, reads DGGITQSPKYLFRKEGQNVTLSCEQNLNHDAMYWYRQDPGQGLRLIYYSQIVNDFQKGDIAEGYSVSREKKESFPLTVTSAQKNPTAFYLCASQVRGTDTQYFGPGTRLTVL.

In this sample, this clonotype turned up once. The V gene is TRBV9, the J gene TRBJ1-4; TRBD1 matches at 7 bases. The V gene end was trimmed by 3 bases and the J gene end by 0 bases; junction bases not matched to a gene: 5. Germline CDR1 reads SGDLS; CDR2 reads YYNGEE. The length of the CDR3 is 16 residues. In DNA, the CDR3 is TGTGCCAGCAGCGCCGGGACAGTGTCAACTAATGAAAAACTGTTTTTT. Protein: CASSAGTVSTNEKLFF.

In this sample, this clonotype turned up many times. The chain employs TRBV7-8 and TRBJ2-1; D is ambiguous. Germline-derived CDR1 and CDR2 are SGHVS and FQNEAQ. The CDR3 runs to 12 residues. V lost 0 bases and J 9 bases, leaving 6 bases between the germline ends. CDR3 amino acids: CASSLAAPEQFF. CDR3 DNA sequence: TGTGCCAGCAGCTTAGCAGCGCCTGAGCAGTTCTTC. Full variable domain (missing parts from reference TRBV7-8 and TRBJ2-1): GAGVSQSPRYKVAKRGQDVALRCDPISGHVSLFWYQQALGQGPEFLTYFQNEAQLDKSGLPSDRFFAERPEGSVSTLKIQRTQQEDSAVYLCASSLAAPEQFFGPGTRLTVL.

This clonotype was observed a handful of times. The rearrangement links TRBV5-1 to TRBJ2-7, with D tentatively TRBD1 (6 bases). The CDR3 length is 15 residues. Deletions cut 0 bases from V and 4 bases from J, with 14 bases between. Germline CDR1 SGHRS, CDR2 YFSETQ. CDR3 coding DNA: TGCGCCAGCAGCTTGGAGCGTGGGGGCCCATACGAGCAGTACTTC. Protein product: CASSLERGGPYEQYF.

This clonotype was counted only a few times. The rearrangement uses TRBV4-2 and TRBJ1-6, with TRBD1 identical over 8 bases. After removal of 4 bases from V and 10 bases from J, the junction contained 12 bases not matched to a gene. The CDR3 is 16 residues long. Germline V gives CDR1 LGHNA, CDR2 YNFKEQ. The CDR3 sequence: CASSPSGGQGASPLHF. The CDR3 DNA reads as TGTGCCAGCAGCCCGTCGGGTGGCCAGGGGGCATCACCCCTCCACTTT.

This clonotype came up once. The chain links TRBV20-1 to TRBJ2-7, with D possibly TRBD2 on 6 matching bases. This CDR3 contains 14 residues. Germline CDR1 is DFQATT and CDR2 is SNEGSKA (reference sequence). V was clipped by 6 bases and J by 3 bases, with 18 bases between them. This chain's CDR3 is CSALGRDLLYEQYF. Written as DNA, the CDR3 is TGCAGTGCCCTCGGCCGGGACTTACTCTACGAGCAGTACTTC.

The gene calls are TRBV6-6 and TRBJ2-2, with D maybe TRBD1 (5 bases). Germline CDR1 and CDR2: MNHNY and SVGAGI (reference sequence). This CDR3 is 14 amino acids long. Trimming pared 2 bases from V and 1 base from J, leaving 5 bases between. The chain's CDR3 is CASSYQGNTGELFF. The CDR3 region has the DNA TGTGCCAGCAGTTACCAGGGGAACACCGGGGAGCTGTTTTTT.

V gene TRBV29-1 combines with J gene TRBJ2-7; D is perhaps TRBD1 or TRBD2 (6 bases each). V was trimmed by 5 bases and J by 0 bases, leaving 20 bases between them. Germline assignment: CDR1 SQVTM and CDR2 ANQGSEA. The length of the CDR3 is 16 residues. CDR3 sequence reads: CSVRIGGPYSSYEQYF. The CDR3 nucleotides are TGCAGCGTTCGCATTGGGGGGCCGTATAGCTCCTACGAGCAGTACTTC.

This clonotype was seen only a few times. This chain connects TRBV12-3 or TRBV12-4 to TRBJ1-2; TRBD1 matches at 9 bases. This CDR3 is built from 15 residues. The J segment lost 4 bases and the V segment lost 5 bases, leaving 8 bases of the junction unmatched. This CDR3 reads CASSTGTGLSYGYTF. For the CDR3, the DNA is TGTGCCAGCAGTACCGGGACAGGGTTATCCTATGGCTACACCTTC.

The chain employs TRBV6-5 and TRBJ1-2; D might be TRBD1 (5 bases). V was trimmed by 0 bases and J by 11 bases, leaving 16 bases between them. This CDR3 is built from 14 residues. From germline, CDR1 is MNHEY and CDR2 SVGAGI. CDR3 sequence (DNA): TGTGCCAGCAGTTACTCGAAGGCTTCTGGGGGATACACCTTC. Translating gives CASSYSKASGGYTF.

This chain connects TRBV20-1 to TRBJ1-3; perhaps TRBD1 as D (5 bases). Germline-derived CDR1 and CDR2 are DFQATT and SNEGSKA (reference sequence). There are 13 residues in the CDR3. The V gene lost 7 bases and the J gene lost 6 bases, with 16 bases spanning the gap. The CDR3 loop is CSVKPGRENTIYF. The CDR3 region has the DNA TGCAGTGTAAAGCCAGGGAGGGAAAACACCATATATTTT.

This chain links TRBV7-7 with TRBJ1-4; tentative D call: TRBD1 (5 bases). Germline V CDR1 and CDR2: SSHAT, FNYEAQ (reference sequence). The CDR3 totals 14 residues. The germline V and J ends were trimmed by 1 base and 7 bases, with 10 bases remaining between them. CDR3 protein: CASSLDTGGEKLFF. The CDR3, as DNA: TGTGCCAGCAGCTTAGACACCGGGGGTGAAAAACTGTTTTTT.

V and J are TRBV12-3 or TRBV12-4 and TRBJ1-1, with D unresolved. Trimming stripped 6 bases from V and 7 bases from J, with 9 bases between. The CDR3 sequence is 11 residues long. CDR3: CASSLGDEAFF. The CDR3 coding sequence is TGTGCCAGCAGCCTCGGAGATGAAGCTTTCTTT.

The chain uses TRBV20-1 and TRBJ2-1; D is tentatively TRBD1 or TRBD2 (6 bases each). The CDR3 runs 13 residues. The V end was cut by 6 bases, the J end by 8 bases, with 17 bases between. Per the germline V gene, CDR1 is DFQATT and CDR2 is SNEGSKA (reference sequence). In DNA form, the CDR3 reads TGCAGTGCACCGGGACTCCCAGGGGATGAGCAGTTCTTC. It is translated as CSAPGLPGDEQFF.

The chain links TRBV6-1 to TRBJ2-7; no firm D call. The CDR3 has 13 amino acids. CDR1 is MNHNS and CDR2 is SASEGT in the germline V gene. V was clipped by 4 bases and J by 0 bases, with 7 bases between them. The CDR3 reads CASSALDSYEQYF. CDR3 nucleotides: TGTGCCAGCAGTGCTTTGGACTCCTACGAGCAGTACTTC.

This clonotype occurred a few times. The rearrangement joins TRBV7-2 to TRBJ2-7, with a tentative D call TRBD2 (5 bases). V lost 3 bases to trimming and J lost 4 bases, with 13 bases between them. CDR3 length equals 14 residues. Germline CDR1 is SGHTA and CDR2 is FQGNSA. The CDR3 coding sequence is TGTGCCAGCAGCTTTGGCCTAGGGAGTTACGAGCAGTACTTC. It codes for CASSFGLGSYEQYF.

V and J are TRBV12-5 and TRBJ2-2; 7 bases are a match to TRBD1. There are 14 residues in the CDR3. Germline values: CDR1 LGHNT, CDR2 FRNRAP. Trimming at V came to 5 bases and at J to 2 bases, leaving 2 bases not matched to a gene. CDR3 nucleotides: TGTGCTAGTGGTCGGGACAGAAACACCGGGGAGCTGTTTTTT. Protein product: CASGRDRNTGELFF.

This clonotype was seen more than once but under ten times. This chain links TRBV9 with TRBJ2-5, with TRBD2 matching over 7 bases. CDR1 is SGDLS and CDR2 is YYNGEE in the germline V gene. J was trimmed by 1 base and V by 3 bases; bases with no gene match: 3. The CDR3 runs to 14 residues. CDR3 sequence reads: CASSGEGTQETQYF. As DNA, the CDR3 is TGTGCCAGCAGCGGGGAGGGTACCCAAGAGACCCAGTACTTC.

CDR3 coding DNA: TGTGCCAGCAGCTACTCGGGGGCTAGCAATCAGCCCCAGCATTTT. As protein: CASSYSGASNQPQHF. This rearrangement joins TRBV9 to TRBJ1-5, with a weak D call TRBD1 (6 bases). The germline V gene encodes CDR1 SGDLS and CDR2 YYNGEE. V was clipped by 4 bases and J by 0 bases, with 11 bases between them. The CDR3 has 15 amino acids.

The genes are TRBV3-1 and TRBJ2-7; D is perhaps TRBD2 (6 bases). The CDR3 is made up of 15 amino acids. V dropped 4 bases and J dropped 0 bases, with 13 bases sitting between them. From germline, CDR1 is LGHDT and CDR2 YNNKEL (reference sequence). This chain's CDR3 is CASSPRDSRSYEQYF. The CDR3 DNA reads TGTGCCAGCAGCCCCCGGGACTCTCGCTCCTACGAGCAGTACTTC.

The V gene is TRBV6-2 or TRBV6-3, the J gene TRBJ2-3; 10 nucleotides align to TRBD2. The junction had 11 bases not matched to a gene; V was cut back by 9 bases and J by 8 bases. Germline V gene data show CDR1 as MNHEY and CDR2 as SVGEGT. CDR3 length: 14 amino acids. In DNA form, the CDR3 reads TGTGCCAGTCGAGCGGGAGGGGGAGGAGGTACGCAGTATTTT. Translating gives CASRAGGGGGTQYF.

The J gene is TRBJ1-5, the V gene TRBV15; a weak D match, TRBD1 (6 bases). V gave up 9 bases and J gave up 6 bases, with 15 bases separating them. CDR3 length equals 13 residues. From germline, CDR1 is LNHNV and CDR2 YYDKDF (reference sequence). CDR3 coding DNA: TGTGCCACAGAACAGGGTAGCGGTCAGCCCCAGCATTTT. Its protein is CATEQGSGQPQHF.

A few counts support this clonotype. The rearrangement joins TRBV28 to TRBJ2-7, with TRBD1 matching over 8 bases. With 10 bases clipped from V and 1 base from J, the junction kept 3 bases outside the gene matches. The CDR3 has 12 amino acids. Germline lookup yields CDR1 MDHEN and CDR2 SYDVKM. CDR3 residues: CATDRGSYEQYF. In nucleotides, the CDR3 is TGTGCCACCGACAGGGGATCCTACGAGCAGTACTTC.

This chain uses TRBV20-1 with TRBJ2-3; 7 bases map to TRBD2. Germline values: CDR1 DFQATT, CDR2 SNEGSKA (reference sequence). With 2 bases clipped from V and 1 base from J, the junction kept 6 bases outside the gene matches. This CDR3 has 15 amino acids. CDR3 DNA: TGCAGTGCTAGACTAGCGGCTAAAGGCACAGATACGCAGTATTTT. Translating it yields CSARLAAKGTDTQYF.

The chain recombines TRBV27 with TRBJ2-3; perhaps TRBD1 as D (5 bases). The CDR3 is made up of 16 amino acids. The germline V gene encodes CDR1 MNHEY and CDR2 SMNVEV (reference sequence). Trimming left V 3 bases short and J 2 bases short, with 15 bases between. The CDR3 DNA follows: TGTGCCAGCAGTTTTTCGACAGTAACAAACACAGATACGCAGTATTTT. Its translation: CASSFSTVTNTDTQYF.